This T cell receptor (beta chain) was obtained from a study of technical replicates of blood from a few donors. TCRdb's copy holds only in-frame clones and misses some; the assay was immunoSEQ multiplex PCR. Counted here are about 97,000 clones, around 96% occurring once; the ten biggest clones make up about 0.39%. The sample comprised T cells isolated from PBMCs. This TCR derives from a human donor in good health.

In DNA, the CDR3 is TGTGCCATCGCAGAATTGGCTGGTATGAACACTGAAGCTTTCTTT. Translation gives CAIAELAGMNTEAFF. V usage is TRBV10-3 and J usage is TRBJ1-1, with no clear D. The CDR3 is 15 residues long. Germline assignment: CDR1 ENHRY and CDR2 SYGVKD. With 8 bases removed from V and 0 bases from J, the gap between germline ends came to 16 bases.